This T cell receptor beta chain derives from a study of blood T cell repertoires in COVID-19. Study details: T cells, B-cell-depleted T cells, or PBMCs provided the cDNA or gDNA that served as material.

Some clones are missing from TCRdb's copy, which holds only in-frame ones; the method was immunoSEQ multiplex PCR. The sample carries 170,000 or so clones, about 88% recorded once. Concerning this clone: The same CDR3 also results from other DNA sequences found in this sample.

Participants were aged about 18 to 100 years from 20 to 30 US areas. This CDR3 has 15 amino acids. The ends were cut back, 0 bases at V and 1 base at J, with 8 bases in the middle. Germline CDR1 reads MNHEY; CDR2 reads SMNVEV (reference sequence). Material for sequencing was PBMCs or T cells enriched from blood (not recorded which). The clonotype originates from a woman aged 50 to 65 who had recovered from COVID-19. This chain uses TRBV27 with TRBJ2-3, with D possibly being TRBD2 (6 bases). CDR3 sequence: CASSLSPSGTDTQYF. The CDR3 DNA is TGTGCCAGCAGTTTATCGCCTAGCGGCACAGATACGCAGTATTTT.